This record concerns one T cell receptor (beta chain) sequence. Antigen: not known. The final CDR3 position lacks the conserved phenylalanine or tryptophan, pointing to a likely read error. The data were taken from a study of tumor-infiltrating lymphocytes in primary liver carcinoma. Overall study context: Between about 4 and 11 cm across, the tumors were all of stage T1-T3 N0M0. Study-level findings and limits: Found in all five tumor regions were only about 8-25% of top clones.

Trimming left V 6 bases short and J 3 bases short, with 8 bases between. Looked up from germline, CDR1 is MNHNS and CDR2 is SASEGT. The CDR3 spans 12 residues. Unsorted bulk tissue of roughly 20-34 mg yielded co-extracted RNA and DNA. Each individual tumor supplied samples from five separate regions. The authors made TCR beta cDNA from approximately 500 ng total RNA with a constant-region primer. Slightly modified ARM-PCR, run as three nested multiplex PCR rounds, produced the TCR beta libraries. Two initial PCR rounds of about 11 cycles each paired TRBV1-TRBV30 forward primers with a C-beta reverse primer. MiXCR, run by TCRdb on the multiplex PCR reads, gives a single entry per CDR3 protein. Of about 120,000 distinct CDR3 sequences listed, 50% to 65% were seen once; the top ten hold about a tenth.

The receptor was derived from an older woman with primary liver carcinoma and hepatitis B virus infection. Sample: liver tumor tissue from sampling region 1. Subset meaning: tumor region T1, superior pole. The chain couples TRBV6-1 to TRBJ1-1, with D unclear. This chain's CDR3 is CASRETYTEAFS. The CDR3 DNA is TGTGCCAGCAGGGAGACCTACACTGAAGCTTTCTCT.